The 18 T cell receptor beta chains reported below all come from one sample, sequenced in a study of T cells in Graves' hyperthyroidism and ophthalmopathy (dated by TCRdb to between 2019 and 2020). The library relied on multiplex PCR. The sample was run on an Illumina HiSeq 2000. Amplification of TCR beta CDR3 regions was carried out from RNA transcripts. The TCR CDR3 was subjected to a first round of RT-PCR using the HTBI primer set and the Qiagen OneStep RT-PCR kit. The raw public reads went through TCRdb reprocessing: fastp at Q25, MiXCR clone calling, in-frame beta chains kept. Entries are consolidated by CDR3 protein sequence, retaining the most common genes and DNA. The table for this sample lists 500,000 to 650,000 distinct CDR3 sequences; 13% to 15% of them were counted only once. In total, the top ten clones hold 11% to 15% of the sample. The sequencing sample was made of blood. These receptors originate from a woman aged 35 to 49 with Graves' hyperthyroidism.

V usage is TRBV20-1 and J usage is TRBJ2-1; 8 bases match TRBD2. Germline V CDR1 and CDR2: DFQATT, SNEGSKA (reference sequence). The CDR3 runs 15 residues. Trimming at V came to 1 base and at J to 5 bases, leaving 7 bases not matched to a gene. The CDR3 DNA reads as TGCAGTGCTAGAGTCTTCAGCGGGAGTAACAATGAGCAGTTCTTC. Its protein product is CSARVFSGSNNEQFF.

This clonotype was detected ten times or more. The chain uses TRBV18 and TRBJ1-2; D call uncertain. Germline CDR1 is KGHSH and CDR2 is LQKENI. With 2 bases removed from V and 5 bases from J, the gap between germline ends came to 15 bases. This CDR3 region has 15 residues. CDR3 nucleotides: TGTGCCAGCTCACCAATGATAGACAACGAGTATGGCTACACCTTC. Translated, it gives CASSPMIDNEYGYTF.

The J gene is TRBJ2-3, the V gene TRBV4-1, with 8 bases identical to TRBD2. The CDR3 extends over 13 amino acids. The germline V gene has CDR1 MGHRA and CDR2 YSYEKL. Trimming took 2 bases from V and 5 from J; bases not matched to a gene: 0. Here the CDR3 reads CASSQLAGDTQYF. For the CDR3, the DNA is TGCGCCAGCAGCCAACTAGCGGGAGATACGCAGTATTTT.

In the case of this clonotype: A junction boundary mismatches the germline segment, possibly from a read error. The gene calls are TRBV19 and TRBJ2-1, with 10 nucleotides matching TRBD2. The germline gives CDR1 LNHDA, CDR2 SQIVND (reference sequence). The CDR3 runs 17 residues. In DNA, the CDR3 is TGTGCCAGTAGTAGGCTAGCGGGAGTCCGGACCTACAATGAGCAGTCCTTC. Its protein product is CASSRLAGVRTYNEQSF.

Only a few counts were recorded for this clonotype. V gene TRBV27 combines with J gene TRBJ2-1, with 13 positions matching TRBD2. Per the germline V gene, CDR1 is MNHEY and CDR2 is SMNVEV (reference sequence). V lost 6 bases, J lost 6 bases, and 5 bases stayed unmatched. This CDR3 is built from 15 residues. This CDR3 is CASRGGTSGVNEQFF. DNA for the CDR3: TGTGCCAGCAGGGGAGGGACTAGCGGGGTCAATGAGCAGTTCTTC.

This clonotype was found many times. V is TRBV3-1 and J is TRBJ2-7, with no clear D. The length of the CDR3 is 15 residues. V lost 0 bases to trimming and J lost 3 bases, with 12 bases between them. Germline assignment: CDR1 LGHDT and CDR2 YNNKEL (reference sequence). CDR3 sequence reads: CASSQDAALNYEQYF. CDR3 nucleotide sequence: TGTGCCAGCAGCCAAGATGCGGCGTTAAACTACGAGCAGTACTTC.

A note on this clonotype: A far larger clone is one nucleotide away, so this likely arose from a read error. The conserved phenylalanine or tryptophan normally closing the CDR3 is absent here, so this likely arose from a read error. This rearrangement joins TRBV7-2 to TRBJ2-7; D call uncertain. The V gene's germline CDR1 is SGHTA and CDR2 FQGNSA. Trimming pared 2 bases from V and 3 bases from J, leaving 5 bases between. This CDR3 comprises 12 residues. The CDR3 is CASSLLGYEQYL. The CDR3 nucleotides are TGTGCCAGCAGCTTATTGGGCTACGAGCAGTACCTC.

This chain connects TRBV20-1 to TRBJ1-6; 9 positions agree with TRBD1. This CDR3 region has 17 residues. After removal of 3 bases from V and 9 bases from J, the junction contained 15 bases not matched to a gene. Germline CDR1 DFQATT, CDR2 SNEGSKA (reference sequence). CDR3 nucleotide sequence: TGCAGTGCTAGGGCTACCGGGACAGGGTCTTTTCTTTCACCCCTCCACTTT. Its translation is CSARATGTGSFLSPLHF.

At least ten counts were recorded for this clonotype. CDR3 bases: TGTGCCAGCAGCCACGGATACGGGCGGGAGACCCTCGGGCAGTACTTC. Encoded protein: CASSHGYGRETLGQYF. The chain uses TRBV11-2 and TRBJ2-7; the match to TRBD2 covers 7 bases. The ends lost 5 bases at V and 9 bases at J; junction bases unmatched: 19. Germline CDR1 is SGHAT and CDR2 is FQNNGV. The CDR3 loop spans 16 amino acids.

This clonotype came up many times. The CDR3 region has the DNA TGTGCCAGCAGCACCAGTCGGGGGGTCACTGAAGCTTTCTTT. Translation gives CASSTSRGVTEAFF. This sequence joins TRBV7-8 and TRBJ1-1; weak D call: TRBD1 (5 bases). With 5 bases removed from V and 4 bases from J, the gap between germline ends came to 14 bases. Germline lookup yields CDR1 SGHVS and CDR2 FQNEAQ. The length of the CDR3 is 14 residues.

This sequence joins TRBV4-1 and TRBJ2-1, with a tentative D call TRBD1 (6 bases). With 1 base removed from V and 5 bases from J, the gap between germline ends came to 18 bases. This CDR3 has 17 amino acids. Germline V CDR1 and CDR2: MGHRA, YSYEKL. CDR3 loop: CASSQVLGTGKHNEQFF. The CDR3 DNA sequence: TGCGCCAGCAGCCAAGTTTTGGGAACAGGGAAGCACAATGAGCAGTTCTTC.

There are many counts of this clonotype. J is TRBJ1-5 and V is TRBV5-1; 9 bases are shared with TRBD1. This CDR3 contains 16 residues. V lost 0 bases and J lost 7; bases outside the gene matches: 8. Germline assignment: CDR1 SGHRS and CDR2 YFSETQ. The chain's CDR3 is CASSLGPGQGDQPQHF. The CDR3 region has the DNA TGCGCCAGCAGCTTGGGTCCGGGACAGGGTGACCAGCCCCAGCATTTT.

The sample holds a few counts of this clonotype. The rearrangement links TRBV20-1 to TRBJ2-2, with 12 positions matching TRBD2. This CDR3 has 17 amino acids. V shed 5 bases, J shed 0 bases, and the junction held 7 bases outside the gene matches. Germline V gene sequence: CDR1 DFQATT, CDR2 SNEGSKA (reference sequence). CDR3 sequence (DNA): TGCAGTGCTCCCGGACTAGCGGGGAGGTCGAACACCGGGGAGCTGTTTTTT. Its protein product is CSAPGLAGRSNTGELFF.

This clonotype was recorded a few times. The rearrangement uses TRBV6-1 and TRBJ2-7, with D tentatively TRBD1 or TRBD2 (6 bases each). V lost 7 bases to trimming and J lost 2 bases, with 15 bases between them. CDR3 length: 14 residues. CDR1 is MNHNS and CDR2 is SASEGT in the germline V gene. CDR3 DNA sequence: TGTGCCAGCACTCCTTGGGGGGCCCCCTACGAGCAGTACTTC. Residues: CASTPWGAPYEQYF.

For the CDR3, the DNA is TGTGCCAGCAGTAGAGACAGACTCAATCAGCCCCAGCATTTT. Amino acid sequence: CASSRDRLNQPQHF. This chain links TRBV6-1 with TRBJ1-5; tentative D call: TRBD1 (5 bases). V lost 5 bases and J lost 3, with 11 bases in between. Germline-derived CDR1 and CDR2 are MNHNS and SASEGT. There are 14 residues in the CDR3.

This clonotype was counted ten times or more. This sequence joins TRBV5-1 and TRBJ2-2, with 9 nucleotides matching TRBD1. The J segment lost 5 bases and the V segment lost 4 bases, leaving 3 bases of the junction unmatched. Per germline, CDR1 SGHRS and CDR2 YFSETQ. There are 14 residues in the CDR3. CDR3 sequence (DNA): TGCGCCAGCAGCGGCGGGACAGGGACCGGGGAGCTGTTTTTT. Amino acids: CASSGGTGTGELFF.

This clonotype was recorded once. Given a much more abundant clone one base away, this may be a read error. The V call is TRBV28, the J call TRBJ2-7, with TRBD1 matching over 7 bases. From germline, CDR1 is MDHEN and CDR2 SYDVKM. The CDR3 has 15 residues. Written as DNA, the CDR3 is TGTGCCAGCAGTCCCCCCGGGACAGCTCCCTACGGGCAGTACTTC. Translated: CASSPPGTAPYGQYF.

This clonotype was seen a few times. The chain links TRBV30 to TRBJ1-1; D may be TRBD1 (6 bases). This CDR3 region has 15 residues. The V end was cut by 0 bases, the J end by 3 bases, with 14 bases between. Germline CDR1 is GTSNPN and CDR2 is SVGIG (reference sequence). CDR3 protein: CAWSVRWGADTEAFF. CDR3 in DNA: TGTGCCTGGAGTGTACGCTGGGGGGCCGACACTGAAGCTTTCTTT. The entire variable domain, with the rest obtained from reference TRBV30 and TRBJ1-1, is as follows: SQTIHQWPATLVQPVGSPLSLECTVEGTSNPNLYWYRQAAGRGLQLLFYSVGIGQISSEVPQNLSASRPQDRQFILSSKKLLLSDSGFYLCAWSVRWGADTEAFFGQGTRLTVV.